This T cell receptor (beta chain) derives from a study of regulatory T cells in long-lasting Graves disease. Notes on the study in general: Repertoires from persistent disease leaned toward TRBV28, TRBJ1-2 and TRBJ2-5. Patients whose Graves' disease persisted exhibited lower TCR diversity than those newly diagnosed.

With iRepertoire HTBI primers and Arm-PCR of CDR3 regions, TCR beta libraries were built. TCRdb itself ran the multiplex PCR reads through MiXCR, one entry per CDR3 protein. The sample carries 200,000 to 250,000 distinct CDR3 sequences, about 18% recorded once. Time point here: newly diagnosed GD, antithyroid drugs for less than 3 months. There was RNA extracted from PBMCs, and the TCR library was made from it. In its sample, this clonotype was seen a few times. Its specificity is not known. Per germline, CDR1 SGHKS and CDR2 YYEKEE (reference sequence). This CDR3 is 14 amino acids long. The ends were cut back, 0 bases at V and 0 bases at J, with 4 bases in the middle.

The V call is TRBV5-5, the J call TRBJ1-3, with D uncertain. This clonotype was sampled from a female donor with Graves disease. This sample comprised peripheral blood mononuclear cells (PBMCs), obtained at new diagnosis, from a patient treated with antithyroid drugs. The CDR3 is CASSLEYSGNTIYF. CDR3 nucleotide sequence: TGTGCCAGCAGCTTGGAATACTCTGGAAACACCATATATTTT.